This T cell receptor (beta chain) derives from a study of monozygotic twins with inflammatory bowel disease. TCRdb reworked the 5' RACE reads into one entry per CDR3 protein, no DNA. The sample data list 200,000 to 250,000 distinct CDR3 sequences. The germline gives CDR1 KGHDR, CDR2 SFDVKD. The CDR3 spans 11 residues. J is TRBJ2-1 and V is TRBV24-1; the TRBD1 assignment by TCRdb is unverifiable without DNA. Material: blood. The sequence was obtained from a human donor with ulcerative colitis or Crohn's disease, or a healthy co-twin of an affected twin (not recorded which). This chain's CDR3 is CATSGGYEQFF.